Sequencing of this T cell receptor (beta chain) was carried out in a study of cytomegalovirus exposure and HLA in healthy donors. The CDR3 loop spans 14 amino acids. Germline CDR1 is GTSNPN and CDR2 is SVGIG (reference sequence). The V and J ends lost 0 bases and 3 bases respectively, with 9 bases between them. The protocol was immunoSEQ multiplex PCR, while the TCRdb copy is restricted to in-frame clones and leaves out a portion. The sample holds about 150,000 clones, just over 90% seen once. The sequence was obtained from a man between 18 and 35 years old in good health and CMV-seronegative. The rearrangement joins TRBV30 to TRBJ1-3; D gene unclear. The material sequenced was PBMCs. The CDR3: CAWSVRGVGNTIYF. The CDR3 DNA follows: TGTGCCTGGAGTGTTCGGGGTGTTGGAAACACCATATATTTT.